This T cell receptor beta chain was sequenced in a study of chemoradiotherapy in HPV16-positive cancers. This clone is a singleton in its sample. Germline CDR1 and CDR2: SGHRS and YFSETQ. The CDR3 consists of 16 residues. The V end lost 4 bases, the J end lost 4 bases, and 21 bases lay between the germline ends. Assay: immunoSEQ multiplex PCR; the TCRdb copy retains only in-frame clones and omits some. Of 25,000 to 30,000 clones in the sample, over 90% were seen once. The genes are TRBV5-1 and TRBJ2-7, with D possibly being TRBD1 or TRBD2 (5 bases each). The material was blood, obtained from a patient who underwent chemoradiotherapy. The clonotype comes from a human donor with HPV-associated anogenital cancer. CDR3 sequence (DNA): TGCGCCAGCAGCCGCCGGGACGGCGAATCGGGGTACGAGCAGTACTTC. It translates to CASSRRDGESGYEQYF.